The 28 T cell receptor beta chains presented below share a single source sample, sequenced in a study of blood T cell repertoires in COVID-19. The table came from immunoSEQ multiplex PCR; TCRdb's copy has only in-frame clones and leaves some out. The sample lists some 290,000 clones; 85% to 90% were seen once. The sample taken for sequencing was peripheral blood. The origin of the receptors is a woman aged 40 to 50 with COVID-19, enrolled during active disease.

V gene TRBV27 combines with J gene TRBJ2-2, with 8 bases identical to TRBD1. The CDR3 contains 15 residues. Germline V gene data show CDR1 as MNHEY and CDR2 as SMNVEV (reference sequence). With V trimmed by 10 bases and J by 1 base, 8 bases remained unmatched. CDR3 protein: CAIRSGTGNTGELFF. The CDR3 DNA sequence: TGTGCCATCCGATCCGGGACAGGGAACACCGGGGAGCTGTTTTTT.

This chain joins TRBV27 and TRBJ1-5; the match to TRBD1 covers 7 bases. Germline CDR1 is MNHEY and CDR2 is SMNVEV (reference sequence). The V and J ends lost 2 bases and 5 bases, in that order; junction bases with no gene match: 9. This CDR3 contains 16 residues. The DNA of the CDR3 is TGTGCCAGCAGTTTACTGTCCGGGACAGTCCATCAGCCCCAGCATTTT. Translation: CASSLLSGTVHQPQHF.

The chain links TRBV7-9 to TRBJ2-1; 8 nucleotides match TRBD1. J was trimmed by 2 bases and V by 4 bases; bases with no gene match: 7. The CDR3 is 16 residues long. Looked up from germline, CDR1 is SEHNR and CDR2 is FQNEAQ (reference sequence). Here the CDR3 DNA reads TGTGCCAGCAGCTACATCAGACAGGGGACCTACAATGAGCAGTTCTTC. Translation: CASSYIRQGTYNEQFF.

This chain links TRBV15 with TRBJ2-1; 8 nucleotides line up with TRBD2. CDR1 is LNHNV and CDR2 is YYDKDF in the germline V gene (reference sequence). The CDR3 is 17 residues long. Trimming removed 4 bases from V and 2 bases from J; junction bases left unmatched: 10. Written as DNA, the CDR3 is TGTGCCACCAGCAAACTGGGGGCGGGAGGACCCTACAATGAGCAGTTCTTC. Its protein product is CATSKLGAGGPYNEQFF.

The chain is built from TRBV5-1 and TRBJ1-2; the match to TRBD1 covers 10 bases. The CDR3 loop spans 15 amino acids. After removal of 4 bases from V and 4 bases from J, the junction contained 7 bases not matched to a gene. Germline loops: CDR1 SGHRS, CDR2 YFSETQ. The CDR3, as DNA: TGCGCCAGCAGCACCGGACAGGGGGTCGGCTATGGCTACACCTTC. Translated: CASSTGQGVGYGYTF.

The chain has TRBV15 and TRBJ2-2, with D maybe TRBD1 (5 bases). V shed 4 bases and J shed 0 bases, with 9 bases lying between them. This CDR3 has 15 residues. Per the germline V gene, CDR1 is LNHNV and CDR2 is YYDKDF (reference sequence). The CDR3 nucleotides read TGTGCCACCAGCACGCGACAGTCGAACACCGGGGAGCTGTTTTTT. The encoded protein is CATSTRQSNTGELFF.

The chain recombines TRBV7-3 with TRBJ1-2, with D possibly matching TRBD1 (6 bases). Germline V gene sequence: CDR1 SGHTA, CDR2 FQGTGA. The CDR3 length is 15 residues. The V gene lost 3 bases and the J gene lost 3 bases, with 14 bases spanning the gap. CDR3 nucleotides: TGTGCCAGCAGCTTGTTTGCAGGGGATTACTATGGCTACACCTTC. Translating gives CASSLFAGDYYGYTF.

CDR3 nucleotides: TGCAGCGTTGCAAGAGGGCCCGGGGAGCTGTTTTTT. This gives the protein CSVARGPGELFF. The V call is TRBV29-1, the J call TRBJ2-2; possible D gene TRBD2, 5 bases. V was trimmed by 4 bases and J by 6 bases, leaving 9 bases between them. Germline V gene lookup returns CDR1 SQVTM and CDR2 ANQGSEA. The CDR3 sequence is 12 residues long.

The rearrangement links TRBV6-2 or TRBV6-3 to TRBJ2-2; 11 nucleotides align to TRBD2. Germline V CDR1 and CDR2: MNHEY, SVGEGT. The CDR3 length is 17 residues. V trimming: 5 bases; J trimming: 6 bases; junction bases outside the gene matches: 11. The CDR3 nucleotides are TGTGCCAGCAGTCCGACGCGAGGTAGCGGGGGGGCCGGGGAGCTGTTTTTT. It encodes CASSPTRGSGGAGELFF.

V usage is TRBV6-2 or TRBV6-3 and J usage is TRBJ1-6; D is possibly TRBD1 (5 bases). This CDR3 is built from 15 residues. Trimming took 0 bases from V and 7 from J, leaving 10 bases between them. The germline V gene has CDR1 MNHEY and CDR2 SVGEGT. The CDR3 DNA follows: TGTGCCAGCAGTTACTCCCAGGGTGGAAATTCACCCCTCCACTTT. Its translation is CASSYSQGGNSPLHF.

Here the CDR3 DNA reads TGTGCCAGCAGCTTAAATCCTAGCGGGGAAACCGGGGAGCTGTTTTTT. Translated, it gives CASSLNPSGETGELFF. The chain joins TRBV7-3 to TRBJ2-2; 9 nucleotides match TRBD2. The V segment lost 1 base and the J segment 5 bases; nucleotides outside the gene matches: 5. The CDR3 length is 16 residues. CDR1 SGHTA and CDR2 FQGTGA come from the germline V gene.

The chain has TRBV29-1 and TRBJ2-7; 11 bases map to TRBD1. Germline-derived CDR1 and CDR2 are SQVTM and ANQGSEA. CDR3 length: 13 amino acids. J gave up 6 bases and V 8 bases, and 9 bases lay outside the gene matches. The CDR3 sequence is CSTLGQGDSEQYF. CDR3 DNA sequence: TGCAGCACTCTGGGACAGGGGGACTCCGAGCAGTACTTC.

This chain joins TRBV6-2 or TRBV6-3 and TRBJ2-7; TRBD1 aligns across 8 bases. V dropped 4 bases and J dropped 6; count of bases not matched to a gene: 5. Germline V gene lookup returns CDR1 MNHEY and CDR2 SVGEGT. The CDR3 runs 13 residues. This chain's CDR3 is CASSWTGFLEQYF. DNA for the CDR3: TGTGCCAGCAGTTGGACAGGGTTCCTCGAGCAGTACTTC.

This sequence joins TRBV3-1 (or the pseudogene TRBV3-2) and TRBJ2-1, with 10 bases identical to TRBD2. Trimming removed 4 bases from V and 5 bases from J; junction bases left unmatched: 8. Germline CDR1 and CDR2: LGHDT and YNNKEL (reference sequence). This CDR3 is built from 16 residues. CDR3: CASSPVQREGDNEQFF. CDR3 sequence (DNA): TGTGCCAGCAGCCCCGTTCAGCGGGAGGGCGACAATGAGCAGTTCTTC.

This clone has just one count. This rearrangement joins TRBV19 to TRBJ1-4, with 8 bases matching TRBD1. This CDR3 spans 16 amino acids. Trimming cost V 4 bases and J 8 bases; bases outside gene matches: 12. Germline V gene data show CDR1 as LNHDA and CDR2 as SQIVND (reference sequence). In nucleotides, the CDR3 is TGTGCCAGTAGTACCCGGACAGGGAGGTCAGAAGAAAAACTGTTTTTT. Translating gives CASSTRTGRSEEKLFF.

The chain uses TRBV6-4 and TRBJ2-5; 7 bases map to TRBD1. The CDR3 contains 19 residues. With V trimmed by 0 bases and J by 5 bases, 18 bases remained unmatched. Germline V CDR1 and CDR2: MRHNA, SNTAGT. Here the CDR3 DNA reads TGTGCCAGCAGTGACTCGATGGTCTGGTTGACAGGGTTTTTCGAGACCCAGTACTTC. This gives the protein CASSDSMVWLTGFFETQYF.

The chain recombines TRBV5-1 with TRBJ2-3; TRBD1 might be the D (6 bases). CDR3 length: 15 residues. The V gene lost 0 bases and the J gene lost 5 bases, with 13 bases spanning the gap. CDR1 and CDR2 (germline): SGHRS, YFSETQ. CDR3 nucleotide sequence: TGCGCCAGCAGCTTGGTAGGGACAACTGAAGATACGCAGTATTTT. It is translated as CASSLVGTTEDTQYF.

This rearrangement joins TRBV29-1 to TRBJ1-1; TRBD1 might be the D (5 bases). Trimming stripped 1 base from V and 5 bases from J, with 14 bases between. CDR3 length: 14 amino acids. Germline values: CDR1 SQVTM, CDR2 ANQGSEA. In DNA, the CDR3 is TGCAGCGTTGAAGTCAAGGGGCCTCATACTGAAGCTTTCTTT. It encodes CSVEVKGPHTEAFF. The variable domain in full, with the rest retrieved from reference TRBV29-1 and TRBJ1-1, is SAVISQKPSRDICQRGTSLTIQCQVDSQVTMMFWYRQQPGQSLTLIATANQGSEATYESGFVIDKFPISRPNLTFSTLTVSNMSPEDSSIYLCSVEVKGPHTEAFFGQGTRLTVV.

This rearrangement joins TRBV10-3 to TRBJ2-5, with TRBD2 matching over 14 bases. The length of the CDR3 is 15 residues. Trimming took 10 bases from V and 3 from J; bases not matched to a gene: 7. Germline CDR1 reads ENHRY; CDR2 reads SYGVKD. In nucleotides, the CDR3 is TGTGCCACCGTTCAGGGACTAGCGGGAGAAGAGACCCAGTACTTC. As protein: CATVQGLAGEETQYF.

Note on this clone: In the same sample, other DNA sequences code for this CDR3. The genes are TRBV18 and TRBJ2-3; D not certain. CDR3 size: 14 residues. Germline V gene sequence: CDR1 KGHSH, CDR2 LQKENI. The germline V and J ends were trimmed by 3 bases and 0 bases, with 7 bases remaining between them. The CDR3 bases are TGTGCCAGCTCACCTCCTTCTAGCACAGATACGCAGTATTTT. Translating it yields CASSPPSSTDTQYF.

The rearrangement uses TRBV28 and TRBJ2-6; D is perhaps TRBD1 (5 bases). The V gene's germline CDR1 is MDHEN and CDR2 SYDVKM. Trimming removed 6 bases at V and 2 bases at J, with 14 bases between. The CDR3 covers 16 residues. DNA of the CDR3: TGTGCCAGCAGGGACCCCCCAGGGCCTGGGGCCAACGTCCTGACTTTC. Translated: CASRDPPGPGANVLTF.

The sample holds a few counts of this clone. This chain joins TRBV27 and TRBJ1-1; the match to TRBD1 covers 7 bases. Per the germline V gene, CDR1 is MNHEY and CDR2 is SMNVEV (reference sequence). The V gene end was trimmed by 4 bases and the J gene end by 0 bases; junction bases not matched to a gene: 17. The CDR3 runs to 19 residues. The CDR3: CASSSKGGTGTVMNTEAFF. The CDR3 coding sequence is TGTGCCAGCAGTTCGAAGGGCGGAACCGGGACAGTCATGAACACTGAAGCTTTCTTT.

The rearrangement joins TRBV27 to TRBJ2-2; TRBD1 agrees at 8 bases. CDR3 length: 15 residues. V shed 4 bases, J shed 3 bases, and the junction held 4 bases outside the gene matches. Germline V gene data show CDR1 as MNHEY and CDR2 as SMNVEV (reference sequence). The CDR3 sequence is CASSSRTGHTGELFF. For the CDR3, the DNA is TGTGCCAGCAGTTCCCGGACAGGGCACACCGGGGAGCTGTTTTTT.

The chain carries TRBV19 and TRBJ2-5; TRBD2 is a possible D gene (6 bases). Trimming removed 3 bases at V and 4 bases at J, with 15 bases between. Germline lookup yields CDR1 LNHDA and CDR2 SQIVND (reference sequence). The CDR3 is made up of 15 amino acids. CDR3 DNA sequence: TGTGCCAGTAGTATCATCACCGGGGGTTCAGAGACCCAGTACTTC. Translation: CASSIITGGSETQYF.

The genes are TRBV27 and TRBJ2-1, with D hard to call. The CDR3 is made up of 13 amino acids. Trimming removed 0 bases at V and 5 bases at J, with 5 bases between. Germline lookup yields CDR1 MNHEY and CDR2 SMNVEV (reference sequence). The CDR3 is CASSLSVNNEQFF. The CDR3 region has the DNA TGTGCCAGCAGTTTATCTGTCAACAATGAGCAGTTCTTC.

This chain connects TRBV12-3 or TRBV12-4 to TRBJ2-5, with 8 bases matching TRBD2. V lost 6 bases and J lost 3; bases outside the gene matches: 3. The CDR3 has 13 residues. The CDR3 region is CASRQAGEETQYF. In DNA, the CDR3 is TGTGCCAGCAGACAAGCGGGGGAAGAGACCCAGTACTTC.

The CDR3 protein is CASSLAPGAYEQYF. The CDR3 DNA follows: TGTGCCAGCAGCTTGGCTCCGGGGGCCTACGAGCAGTACTTC. The chain combines TRBV5-5 with TRBJ2-7, with D possibly TRBD2 on 6 matching bases. Germline lookup yields CDR1 SGHKS and CDR2 YYEKEE (reference sequence). The CDR3 extends over 14 amino acids. Trimming stripped 0 bases from V and 2 bases from J, with 9 bases between.

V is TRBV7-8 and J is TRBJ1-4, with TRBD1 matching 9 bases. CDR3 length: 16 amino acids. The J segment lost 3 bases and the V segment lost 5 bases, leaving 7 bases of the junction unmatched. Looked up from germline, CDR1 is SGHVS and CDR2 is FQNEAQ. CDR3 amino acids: CASSKQGAASNEKLFF. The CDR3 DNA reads TGTGCCAGCAGCAAACAGGGGGCCGCATCTAATGAAAAACTGTTTTTT.